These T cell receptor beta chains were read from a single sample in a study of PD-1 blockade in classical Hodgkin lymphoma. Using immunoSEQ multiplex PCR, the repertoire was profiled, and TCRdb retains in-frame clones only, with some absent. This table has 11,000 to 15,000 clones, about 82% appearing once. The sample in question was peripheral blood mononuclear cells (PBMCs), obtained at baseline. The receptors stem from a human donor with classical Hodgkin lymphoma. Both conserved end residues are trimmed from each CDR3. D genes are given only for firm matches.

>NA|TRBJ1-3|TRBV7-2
ASSLWAGQGNTIY
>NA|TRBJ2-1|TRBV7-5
VRTDYKLNGTSGGGNDRNEQF
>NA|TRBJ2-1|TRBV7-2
ASSPFLATDRSSYNEQF
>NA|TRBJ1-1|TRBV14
ASSLGAWNTEAF
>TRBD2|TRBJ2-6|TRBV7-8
ASSFTSGWASGANVLT
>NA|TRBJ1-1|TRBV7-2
ASSFPPGTLATEAF
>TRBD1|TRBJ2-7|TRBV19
ASSIAGGSTYEQY
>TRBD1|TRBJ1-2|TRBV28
ASTVIPLTGGASGYT
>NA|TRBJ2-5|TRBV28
ASTSSGGTQY
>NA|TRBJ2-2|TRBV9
ASSVARTVTGELF
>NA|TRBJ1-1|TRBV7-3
ASSLYRHTEAF
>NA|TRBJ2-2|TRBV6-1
ASSEEGYGTGELF
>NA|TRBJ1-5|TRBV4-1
ASSHGPNQPQH
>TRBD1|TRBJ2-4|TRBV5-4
ASSFSTGGNIQY
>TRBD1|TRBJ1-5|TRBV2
ASTPERTGSNQPQH
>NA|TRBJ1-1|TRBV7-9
ASSLGGLGGHAEAF
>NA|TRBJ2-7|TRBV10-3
AISEKGVDYEQY
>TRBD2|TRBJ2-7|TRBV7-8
ASSFGTKSYEQY
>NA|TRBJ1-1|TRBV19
ASSIWGVNTEAF
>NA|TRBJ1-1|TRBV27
ASSLSEDKGTEAF
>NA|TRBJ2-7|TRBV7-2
ASSLGGSIYEQY
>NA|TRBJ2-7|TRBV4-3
ASSQVWNTGSEEQY
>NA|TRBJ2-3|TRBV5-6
ASSLRSEEY
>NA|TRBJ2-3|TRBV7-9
ASSLELSSTDTQY
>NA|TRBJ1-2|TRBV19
ASSIQGMVYGYT
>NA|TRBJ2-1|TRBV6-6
ASSERQLYYNEQF
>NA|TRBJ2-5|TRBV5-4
ASTANQRTDGETQY
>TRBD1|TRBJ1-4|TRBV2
ASRHSGGTNEKLF
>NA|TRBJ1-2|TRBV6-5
ASHYSLTVGYT
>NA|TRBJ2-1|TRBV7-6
ASSLELANEQF
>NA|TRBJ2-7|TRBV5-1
ASRISYEQY
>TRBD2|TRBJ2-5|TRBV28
ASSSPIAGAQETQY
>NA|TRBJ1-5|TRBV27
ASAPYRHPGQPQH
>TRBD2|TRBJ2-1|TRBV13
ASSPWTSANYNEQF
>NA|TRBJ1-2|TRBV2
AIIPGVSGNYGYT
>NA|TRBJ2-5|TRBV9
ASSPTPKDGKTQY
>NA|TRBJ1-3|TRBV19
ASSASKSQGAGNTIY
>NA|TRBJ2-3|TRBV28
ASSLLRVSGTDTQY
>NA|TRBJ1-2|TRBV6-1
ASIQGPVGYT
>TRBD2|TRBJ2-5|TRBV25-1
ASSELSPSGRLETQY
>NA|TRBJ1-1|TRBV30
AWRGWGRGTEAF
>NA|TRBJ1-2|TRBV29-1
SVDSGGVGEDGYT
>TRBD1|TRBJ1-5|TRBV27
ASSFDRANQPQH
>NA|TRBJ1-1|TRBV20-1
SATRNTEAF
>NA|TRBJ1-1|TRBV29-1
SVGRETEAF
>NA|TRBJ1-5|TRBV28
ASSTFLAQH
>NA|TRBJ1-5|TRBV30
AWSVQADQPQH
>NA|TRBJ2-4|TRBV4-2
ASSQAGSYNIQY
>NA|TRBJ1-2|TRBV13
ASSLGPQGNYGYT
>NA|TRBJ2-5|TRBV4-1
ASSQEKRTGETQY
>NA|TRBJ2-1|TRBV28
ASIRGNEQF
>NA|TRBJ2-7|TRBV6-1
ASSDSESSYEQY